Included here is one T cell receptor beta chain sequence, with context. Its antigen is unknown. The entry originates in a study of cytomegalovirus exposure and HLA in healthy donors listed by TCRdb under 2017. About the full investigation: An earlier analysis of 550 to 700 of the donors reported 250 to 350 Gb of sequence data and 100 million to 130 million unique TCR beta sequences from about 200 million T cells. Around 300 gigabases of sequencing data and approximately 93 million unique TCR sequences were included in an early release covering about 700 HLA-typed donors. Of the roughly 400 genotyped donors, 65% to 90% were placed in the genetic ancestry cluster associated with self-reported Caucasian donors. The study aimed to test whether cataloging public T cell receptors could reveal signatures of past pathogen exposure. The study used immunosequencing to profile the T cell repertoires of under 700 subjects and linked those repertoires to cytomegalovirus serostatus. In addition to the first cohort of roughly 670 subjects, a separate validation cohort of approximately 110 different subjects was used. To predict cytomegalovirus infection status, the study brought together high-throughput TCR immunosequencing, statistical association of individual TCRs with disease status, and machine learning. In a later analysis, previously published TCR beta repertoires from some 640 donors were re-analyzed and high-resolution HLA genotyping was added so that TCR occurrence patterns could be studied. In the later analysis, no new phenotypic data were used to find candidate immune exposures; instead, reliance was placed on TCR beta sequences and their occurrence across donors. An earlier analysis of 587 of the donors used high-throughput TCR beta sequencing to judge whether each TCR beta V gene segment behaved as functional or pseudogenic. Donor age, sex, ethnicity and CMV serostatus were compiled alongside the repertoire data. A later genetic analysis took genome-wide SNP genotypes for about 65% of the roughly 670 donors and used that subset as a discovery cohort. Every discovery cohort repertoire had been produced on one sequencing platform. HLA typing covered class I and class II loci at four-digit resolution. Typing coverage varied by locus: about 620-640 donors for A, B, C, DRB1 and DQB1; more than 500 for DQA1; more than 600 for DPA1; roughly 450 for DPB1. Roughly five DR-DQ haplotypes were treated as single units for association and clustering because of strong linkage in the cohort. Among roughly 400 genotyped donors of the cohort, an average of about 240,000 unique TCR beta nucleotide sequences were sequenced per donor, roughly 20% of them non-productive.

The germline V gene encodes CDR1 SGHRS and CDR2 YFSETQ. V and J are trimmed by 4 bases and 6 bases, and the gene matches miss 7 bases of the junction. The CDR3 sequence holds 14 residues, the cysteine and phenylalanine included. Kept here is only the CDR3 DNA, which spans 42 bases and is read in frame from base 1. The cohort consisted of some 730 healthy bone marrow donors. Cohort members were all nominally healthy when sampled, although unrecorded immune exposures were likely present. The donor was CMV seropositive and belonged to the group of about 290 seropositive cohort members. Every donor gave a peripheral blood sample, and the peripheral blood mononuclear cells from that sample were used for TCR beta sequencing. The Qiagen DNeasy Blood Extraction Kit was used to extract genomic DNA from the blood cell samples. Libraries came from the immunoSEQ multiplex PCR assay. The multiplex PCR relied on a mix of 60 forward primers for TCR Vbeta segments and 13 reverse primers for TCR Jbeta segments. A multiplex PCR assay on genomic DNA amplified the CDR3 region of rearranged TCR beta genes. The amplified TCR beta libraries were sequenced on the Illumina HiSeq System as 87-base-pair reads. As for how the authors treated the data: A later analysis counted about 82 million unique TCR beta chains across the 550 to 800 repertoires, and around 9.9 million of these chains were shared by at least two donors. A nearest-neighbor algorithm error-corrected the raw reads and collapsed the reads into unique sequences, merging closely related sequences to remove PCR and sequencing errors. CDR3 sequences were aligned to IMGT reference sequences to assign V, D and J gene segments. Each retained sequence needed at least a six-nucleotide match to both a V gene segment and a J gene segment. Rearrangements were called productive when the CDR3 lacked stop codons and stayed in frame with V and J; all others were non-productive. CDR3 was defined according to IMGT convention as the region running from the second conserved V-encoded cysteine to the conserved J-encoded phenylalanine. Sequences without an unambiguous match to a single V gene segment were excluded from the earlier analysis of approximately 560 of the donors. An earlier analysis of 587 of the donors called V segments functional above 56.7% productive rearrangements and segregating when the between-donor standard deviation exceeded 5%. A statistical classification framework was built for diagnosing cytomegalovirus status from the catalog of TCR beta chain sequences. In a later analysis, V and J genes were assigned by comparing TCR nucleotide sequences against IMGT/GENE-DB human TR gene sequences. In a later analysis, CDR3 sequences and most-parsimonious VDJ recombination scenarios were assigned using the TCRdist pipeline. In a later analysis, every TCR beta chain was defined by the combination of its CDR3 amino acid sequence and its V-gene family, and reads without a unique V-gene family were dropped. A later analysis removed 600 or so highly shared, low-generation-probability nucleotide sequences to deal with suspected cross-contamination and a sequencing artifact. A later analysis calculated a clonal expansion index for each public chain from normalized within-repertoire ranks of inferred template counts. In a later analysis, generation probabilities were computed with a VDJ recombination model fitted to out-of-frame rearrangements, and the resulting probabilities were checked against IGoR. In a later analysis, TCR-TCR, TCR-HLA and TCR-CMV co-occurrence was scored with hypergeometric tests, and a repertoire-size bias correction was applied to TCR pairs. False discovery rates were estimated in a later analysis by permuting HLA or CMV assignments 20 times. In a later analysis, co-occurring TCRs were grouped using DBSCAN, with TCRdist sequence similarity added in when clustering inside HLA-allele-positive subsets. Repertoires with fewer than 30,000 or more than 120,000 public chains, plus five repertoires with anomalous nucleotide sharing, were excluded from co-occurrence clustering. Entries here come from immuneACCESS through TCRdb and include only in-frame sequences with V and J called. Some clones fail to appear in such tables; in the studies checked, an unresolved V gene covers under half of the shortfall, and the cause of the remainder is unknown. V, J and clone size were drawn from that table, and D and trimming were deduced from the DNA. Per the sample table, the count is 150,000 to 200,000 clones. 0.7% to 0.8% of the sample comes from the top ten.

What the study reported, not specific to this receptor: In this cohort, only TCR beta chains were sequenced, and detectable features were limited by the absence of alpha or paired-chain data. A total of 150 to 200 TCR beta chains were listed by the study as associated with cytomegalovirus. Presence/absence analyses assumed roughly uniform sequencing depth across donors, an assumption that may not hold. Because HLA typing was missing for some donors at each locus, association tests included only the typed subset. The sequencing pipeline was judged likely to have produced a cluster of highly shared sequence variants as a technical artifact. An earlier analysis of several hundred of the donors showed that most TCR beta V segments appeared in productive rearrangements either about 90% or about 30% of the time, which broadly matched IMGT annotations. Some IMGT-functional V segments, including TRBV6-2 and TRBV6-3, could not be told apart with the 87-base-pair reads, so those segments were excluded. In a later analysis, the rate of TCR association differed among HLA loci, with DRB1 alleles having the most associated TCRs and HLA-C alleles having the fewest. Most CMV-associated TCR beta chains appeared to be HLA-restricted in a later analysis, and the HLA associations seemed to be driven largely by CMV exposure. Because counts were too low, 15 to 20 rarely observed V segments, including chromosome 9 orphons, were excluded from the earlier analysis of some 590 of the donors. It was suggested by the authors that the approach could potentially be generalized to other disease states and immunological phenotypes. A later genetic analysis reported fewer N-insertions in productive TCRs among donors in an Asian-associated ancestry cluster than the 666-donor mean. At a false discovery rate of 0.05, a later analysis linked approximately 18,000 TCR beta sequences to specific HLA alleles. For the cohort, immune exposure information was limited to CMV serostatus. A later genetic analysis associated a missense DCLRE1C variant with V-gene and J-gene trimming of TCR beta chains, and an independent cohort replicated the association. Assigning TCR associations to individual alleles was difficult when HLA alleles, especially DR and DQ, strongly co-occurred. Cytomegalovirus status was reported to be diagnosed by the classifier with high specificity and sensitivity in both the original and validation cohorts. In a later analysis, HLA-associated TCR beta chains showed more clonal expansion and lower generation probabilities than non-associated chains that were equally common. In vitro tests confirmed that three of the cytomegalovirus-associated TCR beta chains recognize cytomegalovirus antigens. A further reported finding was that TCR beta sequences accurately predicted the HLA-A and HLA-B alleles for most subjects in the first cohort. Most TCR sequences were seen in very few donors, while some public TCRs were found in many individuals. Linkage disequilibrium might explain the correlated functional status among segregating V segments, but an unknown experimental factor could not be ruled out. In a later analysis, several top co-occurrence clusters were reported to appear linked to parvovirus B19, influenza, CMV and Epstein-Barr virus.

The sequencing input was PBMCs. The rearrangement joined TRBV5-1 to TRBJ2-7; 10 junctional bases match TRBD2. The receptor was isolated from a woman in her late teens or twenties in good health and CMV-seropositive. At the DNA level, the sequence is TGCGCCAGCAGCGCGTCCGGGACTAGCGTCGAGCAGTACTTC. It translates as CASSASGTSVEQYF.